This is a list of T cell receptor beta chains from one sample in a study of blood T cell repertoires in COVID-19. Measured with immunoSEQ multiplex PCR; TCRdb has only the in-frame clones, and not every one. Among some 11,000 clones listed, 87% were seen once. What was sequenced was peripheral blood. The receptors come from a man between 25 and 39 years old with active or convalescent COVID-19. CDR3s include the opening cysteine and the closing phenylalanine or tryptophan. D genes are given only for firm matches. Size values are once, few and many counts, or a class for expanded clones, and some rows have none.

d_call	v_call	clone_size	j_call	cdr3_aa	cdr3_nt
NA	TRBV6-5	NA	TRBJ2-3	CASDPAGYATQYF	TGTGCCAGCGACCCTGCAGGGTACGCTACGCAGTATTTT
TRBD1	TRBV5-1	NA	TRBJ1-4	CASSLEGRDSVEKLFF	TGCGCCAGCAGCCTGGAGGGTAGGGACAGTGTGGAAAAACTGTTTTTT
TRBD1	TRBV23-1	NA	TRBJ2-6	CASSHPVRPGQGRSGANVLTF	TGCGCCAGCAGTCACCCTGTTCGACCGGGACAGGGGAGATCTGGGGCCAACGTCCTGACTTTC
NA	TRBV27	large	TRBJ2-5	CASSLMGPQETQYF	TGTGCCAGCAGTTTAATGGGGCCCCAAGAGACCCAGTACTTC
TRBD1	TRBV19	NA	TRBJ1-1	CASSIRQGASGGTEAFF	TGTGCCAGTAGTATCAGACAGGGGGCGTCGGGCGGCACTGAAGCTTTCTTT
TRBD2	TRBV5-1	NA	TRBJ2-2	CASRRGEGLSTGELFF	TGCGCCTCGCGCCGGGGGGAAGGCTTAAGCACCGGGGAGCTGTTTTTT
NA	TRBV27	NA	TRBJ2-2	CASSKREPNTGELFF	TGTGCCAGCAGTAAGAGGGAACCGAACACCGGGGAGCTGTTTTTT
NA	TRBV2	NA	TRBJ2-5	CASSESETQYF	TGTGCCAGCAGTGAGTCTGAGACCCAGTACTTC
NA	TRBV7-2	NA	TRBJ2-2	CASSWSSNTGELFF	TGTGCCAGCAGCTGGAGCAGCAACACCGGGGAGCTGTTTTTT
NA	TRBV5-4	NA	TRBJ2-5	CASSPDLEETQYF	TGTGCCAGCAGCCCGGACTTGGAAGAGACCCAGTACTTC
NA	TRBV3-1/TRBV3-2	NA	TRBJ1-2	CASSQSAVGLPGYTF	TGTGCCAGCAGCCAATCTGCGGTCGGGTTACCGGGCTACACCTTC
NA	TRBV2	NA	TRBJ1-4	CASSGGGRDEKLFF	TGTGCCAGCAGTGGCGGGGGCAGAGATGAAAAACTGTTTTTT
NA	TRBV3-1/TRBV3-2	NA	TRBJ2-5	CATSGPQETQYF	TGTGCCACGAGCGGGCCACAAGAGACCCAGTACTTC
TRBD1	TRBV6-1	NA	TRBJ2-5	CASSEEAGTGIETQYF	TGTGCCAGCAGTGAAGAAGCCGGGACAGGGATAGAGACCCAGTACTTC
NA	TRBV6-5	NA	TRBJ1-5	CASMQDNQPQHF	TGTGCCAGCATGCAGGACAATCAGCCCCAGCATTTT
NA	TRBV19	NA	TRBJ2-5	CASSIGTFAETQYF	TGTGCCAGTAGTATAGGGACTTTTGCGGAGACCCAGTACTTC
NA	TRBV6-5	few	TRBJ1-5	CASSYTGMGQPQHF	TGTGCCAGCAGCTATACAGGGATGGGGCAGCCCCAGCATTTT
NA	TRBV18	NA	TRBJ1-1	CVSSHGERTEAFF	TGTGTCAGCTCACACGGTGAGCGGACTGAAGCTTTCTTT
TRBD1	TRBV30	NA	TRBJ1-2	CAWNLKGRGHGYTF	TGTGCCTGGAACTTAAAGGGCAGGGGGCATGGCTACACCTTC
NA	TRBV30	NA	TRBJ1-2	CAGRPGDGYTF	TGTGCCGGCCGACCAGGGGATGGCTACACCTTC
NA	TRBV11-2	NA	TRBJ2-2	CASSSRGGMAVNTGELFF	TGTGCCAGCAGCAGTAGAGGAGGGATGGCGGTAAACACCGGGGAGCTGTTTTTT
NA	TRBV10-1	once	TRBJ2-5	CASSVSRLGTQYF	TGCGCCAGCAGTGTATCTAGACTGGGGACCCAGTACTTC
NA	TRBV9	NA	TRBJ1-5	CASSEGPSGDQPQHF	TGTGCCAGCAGCGAAGGGCCCTCGGGGGATCAGCCCCAGCATTTT
TRBD2	TRBV6-2/TRBV6-3	NA	TRBJ2-3	CASSYGLVQYF	TGTGCCAGCAGTTACGGACTAGTGCAGTATTTT
TRBD1	TRBV29-1	NA	TRBJ1-4	CSVTGTGLMGEKLFF	TGCAGCGTAACAGGGACAGGGTTGATGGGTGAAAAACTGTTTTTT
NA	TRBV5-1	NA	TRBJ2-6	CASSIDPQGTGANVLTF	TGCGCCAGCAGCATAGATCCTCAGGGGACTGGGGCCAACGTCCTGACTTTC
TRBD1	TRBV28	NA	TRBJ1-4	CAARETGTVYEKLFF	TGTGCCGCACGGGAGACCGGGACAGTTTATGAAAAACTGTTTTTT
NA	TRBV5-4	NA	TRBJ2-7	CASSLEGGRYEQYF	TGTGCCAGCAGCTTGGAGGGGGGGCGGTACGAGCAGTACTTC
TRBD2	TRBV9	NA	TRBJ2-5	CASSVGSSGNKETQYF	TGTGCCAGCAGCGTTGGTTCCAGCGGGAATAAAGAGACCCAGTACTTC
TRBD1	TRBV15	NA	TRBJ2-7	CATSSSLSGTGAYEQYF	TGTGCCACCAGCAGTTCCCTTTCCGGGACAGGCGCCTACGAGCAGTACTTC
NA	TRBV3-1/TRBV3-2	NA	TRBJ1-2	CASSQDGRANYGYTF	TGTGCCAGCAGCCAAGATGGGAGGGCTAACTATGGCTACACCTTC
TRBD1	TRBV14	NA	TRBJ1-6	CASSQEGTGASPLHF	TGTGCCAGCAGCCAAGAAGGGACAGGGGCTTCACCCCTCCACTTT
NA	TRBV12-3/TRBV12-4	NA	TRBJ1-5	CASSGSRGGPQHF	TGTGCCAGCAGTGGGTCCCGCGGGGGGCCCCAGCATTTT
TRBD1	TRBV25-1	NA	TRBJ2-7	CASKPGQGYEQYF	TGTGCCAGTAAACCGGGACAGGGCTACGAGCAGTACTTC
NA	TRBV21-1	NA	TRBJ1-4	CASSPGQGWEKLFF	TGTGCCAGCAGCCCTGGGCAGGGATGGGAAAAACTGTTTTTT
NA	TRBV27	NA	TRBJ1-2	CASRPLGGRYGYTF	TGTGCCAGCAGACCTCTCGGGGGGCGCTATGGCTACACCTTC
NA	TRBV19	NA	TRBJ1-2	CASRLEESILYGYTF	TGTGCCAGTAGGTTGGAGGAAAGCATCCTCTATGGCTACACCTTC
TRBD1	TRBV3-1/TRBV3-2	NA	TRBJ1-3	CASSQDMAGGRSSGNTIYF	TGTGCCAGCAGCCAAGATATGGCAGGGGGTCGGAGCTCTGGAAACACCATATATTTT
NA	TRBV27	NA	TRBJ2-7	CASSLGVREVSYEQYF	TGTGCCAGCAGTTTAGGGGTGAGGGAAGTGTCCTACGAGCAGTACTTC
TRBD1	TRBV3-1/TRBV3-2	once	TRBJ1-3	CASSQVFRQGAGNTIYF	TGTGCCAGCAGCCAAGTATTTCGACAGGGCGCTGGAAACACCATATATTTT
NA	TRBV5-4	few	TRBJ2-3	CASSFGGTDTQYF	TGTGCCAGCAGTTTTGGCGGGACAGATACGCAGTATTTT
TRBD2	TRBV6-4	NA	TRBJ2-1	CASSPGTSGGAAEQFF	TGTGCCAGTTCTCCCGGGACTAGCGGGGGGGCCGCTGAGCAGTTCTTC
NA	TRBV24-1	NA	TRBJ2-4	CATSDARGAENIQYF	TGTGCCACCAGTGATGCCCGGGGTGCCGAAAACATTCAGTACTTC
NA	TRBV25-1	NA	TRBJ2-2	CASSVTANTGELFF	TGTGCCAGCAGTGTGACAGCTAACACCGGGGAGCTGTTTTTT
NA	TRBV3-1/TRBV3-2	NA	TRBJ2-4	CASSPLAGADDIQYF	TGTGCCAGCAGCCCCTTGGCGGGGGCTGATGACATTCAGTACTTC